These 20 T cell receptor beta chains share one sample of origin, sequenced in a study of graft-versus-host responses after intestinal transplantation (TCRdb year 2021). The sample's time point label, decoded: cells obtained before transplantation from donor or recipient. Library prep was done by the immunoSEQ multiplex PCR assay. Imported from immuneACCESS, the table was reduced by TCRdb to in-frame sequences with V and J called. These copies leave out some clones; in studies compared against another copy, an unresolved V gene accounts for under half, and the cause of the remainder is not known. The sample table lists approximately 130,000 clones, roughly nine tenths of them with a count of one. 0.16% of the sample lies in the top ten. These receptors lack a known antigen. Sequenced material: unstimulated CD4+ T cells sorted from spleen or lymph node cells, taken before intestinal transplant. Every receptor here comes from a human donor who received an intestinal transplant.

The V gene is TRBV11-2, the J gene TRBJ1-5, with D unresolved. From germline, CDR1 is SGHAT and CDR2 FQNNGV. The CDR3 totals 13 residues. Trimming left V 0 bases short and J 5 bases short, with 5 bases between. The CDR3 spells CASSLDRDQPQHF. In DNA, the CDR3 is TGTGCCAGCAGCTTAGATCGAGATCAGCCCCAGCATTTT.

V and J are TRBV6-1 and TRBJ1-5; D perhaps matches TRBD1 (5 bases). The germline V gene has CDR1 MNHNS and CDR2 SASEGT. The length of the CDR3 is 16 residues. The germline V and J ends were trimmed by 3 bases and 0 bases, with 12 bases remaining between them. The CDR3 DNA is TGTGCCAGCAGTGAGGGGCGAGGATATAGCAATCAGCCCCAGCATTTT. Residues: CASSEGRGYSNQPQHF.

V is TRBV11-2 and J is TRBJ2-5; tentative D call: TRBD2 (7 bases). V lost 2 bases and J 4 bases, leaving 11 bases between the germline ends. The germline V gene encodes CDR1 SGHAT and CDR2 FQNNGV. CDR3 length equals 14 residues. CDR3 sequence reads: CASSLRGGGETQYF. The CDR3 DNA follows: TGTGCCAGCAGCTTACGAGGGGGGGGAGAGACCCAGTACTTC.

This chain connects TRBV10-2 to TRBJ2-7; D may be TRBD1 (5 bases). V was cut by 8 bases and J by 3 bases, with 8 bases left in between. Germline assignment: CDR1 WSHSY and CDR2 SAAADI. CDR3 length: 11 residues. The CDR3 nucleotides read TGCGCCAGCCTCAGGGACTACGAGCAGTACTTC. As protein: CASLRDYEQYF.

The chain couples TRBV11-3 to TRBJ2-1; 7 bases align to TRBD1. Germline values: CDR1 SGHNT, CDR2 YENEEA. Trimming removed 5 bases from V and 6 bases from J; junction bases left unmatched: 7. The length of the CDR3 is 14 residues. CDR3 in amino acids: CASSAQGPGNEQFF. The DNA of the CDR3 is TGTGCCAGCAGCGCACAGGGGCCGGGCAATGAGCAGTTCTTC.

The V gene is TRBV6-6, the J gene TRBJ1-5; D possibly corresponds to TRBD1 (5 bases). The germline V and J ends were trimmed by 7 bases and 2 bases, with 15 bases remaining between them. The V gene's germline CDR1 is MNHNY and CDR2 SVGAGI (reference sequence). The CDR3 has 15 residues. CDR3 DNA sequence: TGTGCCAGCACCCCTGGGGGGGTCCGCAATCAGCCCCAGCATTTT. It specifies CASTPGGVRNQPQHF.

This chain connects TRBV2 to TRBJ1-3, with D uncertain. Germline V CDR1 and CDR2: SNHLY, FYNNEI. The CDR3 has 12 amino acids. V dropped 6 bases and J dropped 0 bases, with 3 bases sitting between them. The CDR3 here is CASRPSGNTIYF. The CDR3 DNA reads TGTGCCAGCAGGCCCTCTGGAAACACCATATATTTT.

The genes are TRBV18 and TRBJ2-5; 7 bases are a match to TRBD1. The germline CDR1 and CDR2 sequences are KGHSH and LQKENI. This CDR3 has 16 amino acids. The V segment lost 3 bases and the J segment 4 bases; nucleotides outside the gene matches: 11. CDR3 sequence (DNA): TGTGCCAGCTCACCTTATTTACAGGGGAACCTAGAGACCCAGTACTTC. It yields the protein CASSPYLQGNLETQYF.

This chain links TRBV5-5 with TRBJ2-7; tentatively, D is TRBD1 (6 bases). Trimming took off 4 bases at V and 2 bases at J, with 28 bases between the two ends. This CDR3 is 19 amino acids long. The V gene's germline CDR1 is SGHKS and CDR2 YYEKEE (reference sequence). The CDR3 nucleotides read TGTGCCAGCAGCCTCCGCTTCCTAGTAACAGGGCTGGAGCCCTACGAGCAGTACTTC. This gives the protein CASSLRFLVTGLEPYEQYF.

The chain recombines TRBV5-1 with TRBJ1-3, with D possibly TRBD1 on 6 matching bases. Germline CDR1 is SGHRS and CDR2 is YFSETQ. The CDR3 contains 15 residues. The V and J ends lost 0 bases and 4 bases respectively, with 11 bases between them. DNA of the CDR3: TGCGCCAGCAGCTTGGGCAGGGGCCAAGGAAACACCATATATTTT. The encoded protein is CASSLGRGQGNTIYF.

This clone has a handful of counts. The rearrangement uses TRBV6-1 and TRBJ1-4; maybe TRBD1 (5 bases). V lost 5 bases and J lost 0, with 10 bases in between. The CDR3 totals 15 residues. Germline-derived CDR1 and CDR2 are MNHNS and SASEGT. The CDR3 loop is CASSTTVATNEKLFF. CDR3 nucleotides: TGTGCCAGCAGTACGACAGTCGCAACTAATGAAAAACTGTTTTTT.

The CDR3: CASRNRFETVTEAFF. The CDR3 coding sequence is TGTGCCAGTAGAAACAGGTTTGAGACAGTAACTGAAGCTTTCTTT. The rearrangement joins TRBV19 to TRBJ1-1; D is perhaps TRBD1 (5 bases). CDR1 and CDR2 (germline): LNHDA, SQIVND (reference sequence). V was trimmed by 6 bases and J by 5 bases, leaving 19 bases between them. The CDR3 totals 15 residues.

The J gene is TRBJ2-1, the V gene TRBV7-6; D unresolved. Germline V gives CDR1 SGHVS, CDR2 FNYEAQ. V shed 2 bases and J shed 15 bases, with 20 bases lying between them. This CDR3 spans 14 amino acids. DNA for the CDR3: TGTGCCAGCAGCTTAAACATTATGGGCATATCTCTGTTCTTC. It encodes CASSLNIMGISLFF.

The chain carries TRBV11-3 and TRBJ2-7, with TRBD2 identical over 9 bases. CDR1 and CDR2 (germline): SGHNT, YENEEA. The CDR3 consists of 15 residues. The J segment lost 0 bases and the V segment lost 8 bases, leaving 8 bases of the junction unmatched. In DNA, the CDR3 is TGTGCCAGCTGCCGGACTAGCGATGGCTCCTACGAGCAGTACTTC. Residues: CASCRTSDGSYEQYF.

This chain connects TRBV6-5 to TRBJ1-1, with D unresolved. Trimming took off 5 bases at V and 3 bases at J, with 13 bases between the two ends. Germline V gives CDR1 MNHEY, CDR2 SVGAGI. This CDR3 is built from 14 residues. The CDR3: CASSVGRPDTEAFF. CDR3 coding DNA: TGTGCCAGCAGTGTCGGACGGCCCGACACTGAAGCTTTCTTT.

In its sample, this clone was seen once. CDR3 bases: TGTCTCAGGGGGCGGGAGACCCAGTACTTC. It yields the protein CLRGRETQYF. The chain couples TRBV6-4 to TRBJ2-5, with 8 bases aligning to TRBD1. CDR1 and CDR2 from the germline V gene are MRHNA and SNTAGT. The CDR3 totals 10 residues.

V is TRBV5-1 and J is TRBJ2-1, with 10 bases aligning to TRBD2. The V segment lost 4 bases and the J segment 8 bases; nucleotides outside the gene matches: 9. From germline, CDR1 is SGHRS and CDR2 YFSETQ. The CDR3 has 15 amino acids. This CDR3 is CASSVSGGARDEQFF. CDR3 sequence (DNA): TGCGCCAGCAGCGTGAGCGGGGGGGCCCGGGATGAGCAGTTCTTC.

The V call is TRBV6-6, the J call TRBJ1-2, with a possible D match to TRBD1 (5 bases). The CDR3 extends over 14 amino acids. V dropped 0 bases and J dropped 12 bases, with 17 bases sitting between them. Germline CDR1 and CDR2: MNHNY and SVGAGI (reference sequence). As DNA, the CDR3 is TGTGCCAGCAGTTACTCGGCGGGGCCCTTTGTCCACACCTTC. It encodes CASSYSAGPFVHTF.

This chain joins TRBV5-1 and TRBJ1-4; D call uncertain. This CDR3 is 16 amino acids long. The ends were cut back, 1 base at V and 7 bases at J, with 17 bases in the middle. Looked up from germline, CDR1 is SGHRS and CDR2 is YFSETQ. The CDR3 loop reads CASSLTLNGGGEKLFF. CDR3 nucleotides: TGCGCCAGCAGCTTGACCCTAAATGGAGGCGGTGAAAAACTGTTTTTT.

V usage is TRBV11-3 and J usage is TRBJ2-3, with a weak D call TRBD1 (6 bases). The CDR3 has 16 amino acids. Germline CDR1 SGHNT, CDR2 YENEEA. V lost 8 bases and J lost 3, with 21 bases in between. CDR3 bases: TGTGCCAGCTCCCTAAACTCAGGGGAATTAACAGATACGCAGTATTTT. It is translated as CASSLNSGELTDTQYF.